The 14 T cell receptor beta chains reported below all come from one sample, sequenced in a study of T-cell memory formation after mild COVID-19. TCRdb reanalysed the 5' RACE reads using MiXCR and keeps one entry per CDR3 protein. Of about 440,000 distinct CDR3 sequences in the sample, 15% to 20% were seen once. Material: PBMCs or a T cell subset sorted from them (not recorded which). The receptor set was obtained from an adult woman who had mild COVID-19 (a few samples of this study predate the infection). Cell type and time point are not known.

The CDR3 sequence: CASSAAGGPPDEQFF. CDR3 in DNA: TGTGCCAGCAGCGCAGCGGGGGGACCTCCGGATGAGCAGTTCTTC. The chain combines TRBV9 with TRBJ2-1; 9 bases line up with TRBD2. J was trimmed by 8 bases and V by 3 bases; bases with no gene match: 9. Germline values: CDR1 SGDLS, CDR2 YYNGEE. The CDR3 consists of 15 residues.

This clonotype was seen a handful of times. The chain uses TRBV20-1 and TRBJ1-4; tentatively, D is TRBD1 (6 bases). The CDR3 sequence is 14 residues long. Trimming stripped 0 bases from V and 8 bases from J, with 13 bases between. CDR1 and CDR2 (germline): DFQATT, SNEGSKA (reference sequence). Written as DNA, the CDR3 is TGCAGTGCTAGAGATTGGCAGGGGAGCGAAAAACTGTTTTTT. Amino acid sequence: CSARDWQGSEKLFF.

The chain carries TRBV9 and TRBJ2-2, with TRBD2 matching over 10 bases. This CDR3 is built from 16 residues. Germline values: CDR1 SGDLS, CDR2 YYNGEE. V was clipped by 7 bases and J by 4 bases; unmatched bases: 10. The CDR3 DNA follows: TGTGCCAGCTCGCCTAGCGGGAGTCCGAGCACCGGGGAGCTGTTTTTT. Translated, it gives CASSPSGSPSTGELFF.

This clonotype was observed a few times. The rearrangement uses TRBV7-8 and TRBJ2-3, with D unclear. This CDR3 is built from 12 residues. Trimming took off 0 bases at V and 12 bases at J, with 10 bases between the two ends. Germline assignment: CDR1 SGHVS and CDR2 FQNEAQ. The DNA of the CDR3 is TGTGCCAGCAGCTTAGCGGGCCCACGTCAGTATTTT. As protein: CASSLAGPRQYF.

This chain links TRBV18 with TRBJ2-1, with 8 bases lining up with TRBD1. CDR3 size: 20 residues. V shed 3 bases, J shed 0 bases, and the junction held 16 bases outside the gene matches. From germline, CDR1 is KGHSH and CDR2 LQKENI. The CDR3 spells CASSPWPGQDEESSYNEQFF. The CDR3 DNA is TGTGCCAGCTCACCTTGGCCGGGACAGGATGAGGAAAGCTCCTACAATGAGCAGTTCTTC.

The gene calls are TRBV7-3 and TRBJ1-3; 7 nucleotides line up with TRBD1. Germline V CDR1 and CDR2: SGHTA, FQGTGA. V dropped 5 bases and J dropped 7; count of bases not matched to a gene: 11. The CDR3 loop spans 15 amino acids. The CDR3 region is CASSPGQVGPNTIYF. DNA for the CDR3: TGTGCCAGCAGCCCCGGACAGGTTGGGCCGAACACCATATATTTT.

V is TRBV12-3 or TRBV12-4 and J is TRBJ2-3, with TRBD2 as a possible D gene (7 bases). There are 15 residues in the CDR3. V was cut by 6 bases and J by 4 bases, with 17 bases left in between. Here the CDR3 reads CASRGGGGGADTQYF. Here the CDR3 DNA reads TGTGCCAGCAGGGGCGGGGGCGGAGGCGCAGATACGCAGTATTTT.

For the CDR3, the DNA is TGTGCCAGTAGTATAGCCCTAGGAGGGTACACTGAAGCTTTCTTT. It is translated as CASSIALGGYTEAFF. The J gene is TRBJ1-1, the V gene TRBV19; D gene uncertain. Trimming left V 1 base short and J 3 bases short, with 12 bases between. This CDR3 region has 15 residues. Germline CDR1 is LNHDA and CDR2 is SQIVND (reference sequence).

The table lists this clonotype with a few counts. CDR3 DNA sequence: TGCGCCAGCAGCAATGGGGGTGGTCCGAGGTGGACCGGGGAGCTGTTTTTT. Protein product: CASSNGGGPRWTGELFF. The chain couples TRBV4-1 to TRBJ2-2; D may be TRBD1 or TRBD2 (5 bases each). Germline assignment: CDR1 MGHRA and CDR2 YSYEKL. There are 17 residues in the CDR3. V lost 5 bases and J 5 bases, leaving 21 bases between the germline ends.

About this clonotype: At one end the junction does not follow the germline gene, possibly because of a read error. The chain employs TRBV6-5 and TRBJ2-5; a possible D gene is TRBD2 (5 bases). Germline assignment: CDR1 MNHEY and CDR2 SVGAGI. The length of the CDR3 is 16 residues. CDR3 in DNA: TGTGCCAGCAGCTACTCCCGCGGGTCGGGTGGAGAGACCCAGTACTTC. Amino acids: CASSYSRGSGGETQYF.

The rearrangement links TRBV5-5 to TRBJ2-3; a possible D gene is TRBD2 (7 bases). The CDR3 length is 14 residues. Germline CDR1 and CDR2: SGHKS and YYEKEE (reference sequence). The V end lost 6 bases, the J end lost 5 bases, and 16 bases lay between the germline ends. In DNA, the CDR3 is TGTGCCAGCATACTGTCGGGGGGCAGAGATACGCAGTATTTT. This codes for CASILSGGRDTQYF. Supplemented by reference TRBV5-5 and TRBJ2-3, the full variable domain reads DAGVTQSPTHLIKTRGQQVTLRCSPISGHKSVSWYQQVLGQGPQFIFQYYEKEERGRGNFPDRFSARQFPNYSSELNVNALLLGDSALYLCASILSGGRDTQYFGPGTRLTVL.

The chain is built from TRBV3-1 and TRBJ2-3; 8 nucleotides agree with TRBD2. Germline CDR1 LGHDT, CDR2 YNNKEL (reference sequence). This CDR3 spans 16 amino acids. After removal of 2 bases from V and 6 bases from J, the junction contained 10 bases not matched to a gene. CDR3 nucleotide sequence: TGTGCCAGCAGCCAACTCGGGGGGGCCCTGGCTGATACGCAGTATTTT. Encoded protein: CASSQLGGALADTQYF.

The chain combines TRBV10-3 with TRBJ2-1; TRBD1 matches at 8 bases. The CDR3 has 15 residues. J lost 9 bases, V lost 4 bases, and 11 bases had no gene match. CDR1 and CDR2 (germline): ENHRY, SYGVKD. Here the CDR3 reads CAISGGQGLYSEQFF. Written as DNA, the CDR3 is TGTGCCATCAGTGGTGGACAGGGACTCTACTCTGAGCAGTTCTTC.

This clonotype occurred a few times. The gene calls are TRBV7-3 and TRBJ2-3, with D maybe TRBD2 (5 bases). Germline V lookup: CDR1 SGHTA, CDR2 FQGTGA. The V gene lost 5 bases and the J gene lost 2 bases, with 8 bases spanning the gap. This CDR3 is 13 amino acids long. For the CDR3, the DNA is TGTGCCAGCAGCCGGACTTACACAGATACGCAGTATTTT. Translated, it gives CASSRTYTDTQYF. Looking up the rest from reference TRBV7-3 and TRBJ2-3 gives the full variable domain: GAGVSQTPSNKVTEKGKYVELRCDPISGHTALYWYRQSLGQGPEFLIYFQGTGAADDSGLPNDRFFAVRPEGSVSTLKIQRTERGDSAVYLCASSRTYTDTQYFGPGTRLTVL.